The entry that follows covers one T cell receptor (beta chain) sequence. Its antigen is not identified. The run depth of the assay was deep. The material for each subset, its genomic DNA, was split evenly across several immunoSEQ plates. Methods used by the authors: ImmunoSEQ supplied junction-only sequences lacking quality scores, so filtering was different. The repertoire was sequenced with immunoSEQ multiplex PCR; TCRdb's copy has only in-frame clones and lacks some. V and J calls and clone size are those listed in that table; D and trimming were worked out from the DNA. This table holds 400,000 to 500,000 clones, 79% found once. This record belongs to a study of shared clonotypes between healthy human individuals. General observations from the study: Exclusively blood specimens were collected; tissue repertoires likely differ.

V was clipped by 3 bases and J by 4 bases, with 9 bases between them. The germline gives CDR1 MGHRA, CDR2 YSYEKL. The CDR3 has 14 residues. The specimen sequenced was PBMCs. The chain carries TRBV4-1 and TRBJ2-2; D call uncertain. The clonotype comes from a woman aged 35 to 49 in good health. Some clones in this sample may be carry-over from other donors' samples. The DNA of the CDR3 is TGCGCCAGCAGCCACCCTCCCCGCACCGGGGAGCTGTTTTTT. Translation gives CASSHPPRTGELFF.